This TCR beta chain derives from a study of shared clonotypes between healthy human individuals (dated by TCRdb to 2020 to 2021). Regarding the complete study: The cohort comprised two women and a few men aged 18 to 49 years. For each donor, three plates each were used for CD4 naive and CD4 memory, two plates were used for CD8 naive, and one plate was used for CD8 memory. Blood TCR repertoires of several healthy adults were deeply sequenced to estimate repertoire size and the extent of clonotype sharing between individuals. Libraries were prepared and TCR repertoires were sequenced by different laboratories using diverse techniques, in order to increase sequencing depth and limit assay-specific biases. Between about 0.94 and 8.9 billion PBMCs per donor were obtained by leukapheresis.

Paper-wide results and their limitations: Pairwise subsampling led to the expectation that sequencing depth would affect the degree of clonotype sharing among donors. Sharing across four donors was observed for about 5% of naive CD4, over 3% of naive CD8, roughly 2.3% of memory CD4, and around 0.42% of memory CD8 clonotypes. The small number of donors limited the genetic and exposure-history diversity represented. Only blood was sampled, and tissue TCR repertoires likely differ from those in blood. Compared with non-shared clonotypes, clonotypes shared by all four sorted-subset donors had higher generation probabilities. Incomplete sequencing was indicated by rarefaction of sorted-subset datasets, despite the large sequencing depth. Naive subsets generally had larger estimated clonotype richness than memory subsets.

Using the deep immunoSEQ assay, multiplex PCR amplified TCR CDR3 regions from genomic DNA. Extracted genomic DNA from each cell subset was distributed evenly across all wells of several immunoSEQ 96-well plates, and each plate was treated as a replicate. For sorted subsets, approximately 200 ng of genomic DNA, equivalent to about 30,000 T cell genomes, went into each replicate PCR. The purified libraries were quantified using a Qubit 3.0 fluorometer, sized with a Bioanalyzer 2100, and then quantified again using the KAPA Library Quantification kit. A separate single-read 150-cycle Illumina NextSeq 550 flow cell was used to sequence each immunoSEQ 96-well plate. On the authors' methods: Because the immunoSEQ output included only junctional sequences and no quality scores, the filtering could not be the same as the filtering used for full-length reads. Sequences were annotated with PyIR, a Python wrapper for IgBLAST v1.9, using IMGT germline references to assign V/J genes and CDR3. Any read was removed if the V/J assignment was weak (E-value above 1e-6), the CDR3 was missing, or the read contained stop codons, out-of-frame junctions, or ambiguous translated residues. V3J clonotypes were defined by identical inferred V gene, J gene, and CDR3 amino acid sequence. Percentage overlap between repertoires was computed as shared unique clonotypes divided by the size of the smaller repertoire. Richness of each repertoire was evaluated using RTK rarefaction, the Chao1 estimator, and Recon v2.1 estimates of unobserved clonotypes. Generation probabilities for all TCRbeta clonotypes obtained by the gDNA method from a handful of donors were computed using OLGA. This is the immuneACCESS table as TCRdb keeps it, with only in-frame sequences that have V and J called. A part of the clones is gone; compared with another copy, unresolved V genes explain less than half, and the rest is unexplained. V and J calls and clone size come straight from that table; D and trimming were deduced from the DNA. This sample has around 1,100,000 clones in its table, and 70% to 85% of those were observed once. The ten largest clones add up to 0.89% of the sample.

This clone was found a few times. The antigen this receptor binds is unknown. There are no base qualities to consult, and no much larger clone falls within one base. Other nucleotide sequences in the sample specify the same CDR3. The trim is 3 bases for V and 13 bases for J, with a gap of 13 bases between the germline ends. The CDR3 numbers 12 residues from cysteine through phenylalanine. The only DNA kept is the CDR3, 36 bases in frame from the first base. Looking up the germline V gene yields CDR1 ENHRY and CDR2 SYGVKD. Healthy HIV-negative adults with no recently reported acute infections or vaccinations were included as donors. All donors were Caucasian adults living in Nashville, Tennessee, USA. CD4+ T cells were enriched by magnetic negative selection; naive cells were then positively selected on CD45RA, and the negative fraction formed the memory subset. After blood collection by leukapheresis, PBMCs were isolated using Ficoll-Histopaque density gradient centrifugation and then cryopreserved in the vapor phase of liquid nitrogen. Purity and quantity of every magnetically sorted T cell population were checked by analytical flow cytometry. Each sorted fraction had its genomic DNA isolated and then quantified by UV absorbance on a Nanodrop 2000c.

The sequence derives from a man between 18 and 29 years old in good health. Some clones in this sample may be carry-over from other donors' samples. The rearrangement joined TRBV10-3 to TRBJ2-4, and the D gene may be TRBD2, 6 bases matching. The specimen sequenced was memory CD4+ T cells from PBMCs. In the paper's terms, the cell subset or site label means: CD45RA-negative fraction. The sequenced DNA: TGTGCCATCAGTGAAAACCGGGACTTGCAGTACTTC. Its coded protein is CAISENRDLQYF.